The text below deals with one TCR beta chain. The authors reverse transcribed roughly 0.5 to 1 ug RNA with random hexamers. TCRdb redid the calling of the immunoSEQ multiplex PCR reads with MiXCR, one entry per CDR3 protein. The sample carries about 300,000 distinct CDR3 sequences, 65% to 90% recorded once. Germline CDR1 reads SGHTA; CDR2 reads FQGTGA. The ends were cut back, 6 bases at V and 4 bases at J, with 16 bases in the middle. The CDR3 contains 15 residues. TEMRA cells were enriched by FACS, and CD4+ and CD8+ T cells were negatively isolated. The data stem from a study of CD8 T cells in Susac syndrome.

The sample taken for sequencing was CD8+ T cells from PBMCs. The sequence derives from a human donor with multiple sclerosis. This sequence joins TRBV7-3 and TRBJ2-1; TRBD2 is a possible D gene (6 bases). This CDR3 is CASSPSPGLYNEQFF. The CDR3 DNA follows: TGTGCCAGCAGTCCATCGCCGGGACTTTACAATGAGCAGTTCTTC.